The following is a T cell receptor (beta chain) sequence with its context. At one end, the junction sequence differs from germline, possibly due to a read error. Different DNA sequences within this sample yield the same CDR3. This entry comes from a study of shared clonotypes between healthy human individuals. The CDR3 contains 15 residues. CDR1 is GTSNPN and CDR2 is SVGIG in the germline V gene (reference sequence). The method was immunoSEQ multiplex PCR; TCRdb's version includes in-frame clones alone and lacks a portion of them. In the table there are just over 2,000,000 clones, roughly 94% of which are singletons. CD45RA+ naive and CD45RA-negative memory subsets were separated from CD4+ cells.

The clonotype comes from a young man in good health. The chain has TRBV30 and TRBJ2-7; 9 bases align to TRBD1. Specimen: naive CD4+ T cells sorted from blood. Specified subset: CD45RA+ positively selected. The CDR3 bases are TGCGCCTGGAGTGTAAGGGACAGGGACGGCCACGAGCAGTACTTC. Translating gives CAWSVRDRDGHEQYF.